Below, 32 T cell receptor beta chains from the same sample are listed, as sequenced in a study of shared T cell receptors in the human thymus. Assay: immunoSEQ multiplex PCR; the TCRdb copy retains only in-frame clones and omits some. The top ten clones hold roughly 0.0086% of a sample with hundreds of thousands of clones, 87% of them seen once. These data were likewise used in another study, on human thymus T cells.

The sequenced material came from thymocytes. The receptor source for this set is a boy less than two years old with a congenital heart defect.

The DNA of the CDR3 is TGTGCCAGCAGTTACCGGGACAGGGGAACGGGTGGCTACACCTTC. Translating it yields CASSYRDRGTGGYTF. The chain recombines TRBV6-5 with TRBJ1-2, with 10 nucleotides matching TRBD1. V lost 2 bases and J lost 7; bases outside the gene matches: 7. The CDR3 is 15 amino acids. The germline gives CDR1 MNHEY, CDR2 SVGAGI.

V gene TRBV5-8 combines with J gene TRBJ2-1, with 8 positions matching TRBD1. Germline loops: CDR1 SGHTS, CDR2 YDEGEE. The CDR3 consists of 16 residues. V dropped 1 base and J dropped 7; count of bases not matched to a gene: 10. The CDR3 sequence: CASSLWGGDRGNEQFF. The CDR3 DNA reads as TGTGCCAGCAGCTTGTGGGGTGGTGACAGGGGTAATGAGCAGTTCTTC.

The chain couples TRBV6-5 to TRBJ2-1, with TRBD2 matching over 10 bases. Looked up from germline, CDR1 is MNHEY and CDR2 is SVGAGI. The CDR3 totals 15 residues. Trimming cost V 5 bases and J 5 bases; bases outside gene matches: 6. The CDR3 is CASSPWTSGNNEQFF. Here the CDR3 DNA reads TGTGCCAGCAGTCCCTGGACTAGCGGCAACAATGAGCAGTTCTTC.

This CDR3 reads CASSLVWSSYNEQFF. DNA of the CDR3: TGCGCCAGCAGCTTGGTTTGGAGCTCCTACAATGAGCAGTTCTTC. The rearrangement joins TRBV5-1 to TRBJ2-1; D unresolved. Germline V gene data show CDR1 as SGHRS and CDR2 as YFSETQ. The length of the CDR3 is 15 residues. Trimming removed 0 bases at V and 0 bases at J, with 7 bases between.

This chain joins TRBV4-2 and TRBJ2-5; TRBD2 is a possible D gene (6 bases). Trimming took off 0 bases at V and 3 bases at J, with 14 bases between the two ends. Germline V CDR1 and CDR2: LGHNA, YNFKEQ. The CDR3 runs 16 residues. This CDR3 is CASSQDRERGEETQYF. The CDR3 DNA follows: TGTGCCAGCAGCCAAGATAGGGAGCGCGGGGAAGAGACCCAGTACTTC.

The chain links TRBV10-2 to TRBJ2-1, with 12 bases matching TRBD2. There are 17 residues in the CDR3. J gave up 8 bases and V 0 bases, and 8 bases lay outside the gene matches. The germline CDR1 and CDR2 sequences are WSHSY and SAAADI. DNA for the CDR3: TGCGCCAGCAGTGAGTCCCGACTAGCGGGAGCACACGATGAGCAGTTCTTC. Its protein is CASSESRLAGAHDEQFF.

The V and J genes are TRBV4-3 and TRBJ2-6; 13 nucleotides agree with TRBD2. Trimming at V came to 4 bases and at J to 1 base, leaving 13 bases not matched to a gene. CDR3 length equals 21 residues. Germline loops: CDR1 LGHNA, CDR2 YSLEER. CDR3 region: CASSPGLAGAQRASGANVLTF. In DNA, the CDR3 is TGCGCCAGCAGCCCCGGACTAGCGGGAGCCCAAAGGGCATCTGGGGCCAACGTCCTGACTTTC.

V and J are TRBV19 and TRBJ1-3; D is unresolved. Trimming removed 7 bases from V and 2 bases from J, with 9 bases in between. The germline gives CDR1 LNHDA, CDR2 SQIVND (reference sequence). The CDR3 has 13 amino acids. The CDR3 region has the DNA TGTGCCAGTATAAACGGAGCTGGAAACACCATATATTTT. Protein: CASINGAGNTIYF.

This sequence joins TRBV9 and TRBJ2-7, with TRBD2 matching 10 bases. Trimming took 3 bases from V and 2 from J; bases not matched to a gene: 8. Germline V lookup: CDR1 SGDLS, CDR2 YYNGEE. The CDR3 is made up of 16 amino acids. The CDR3, as DNA: TGTGCCAGCAGCGGGTCACAGCGGGGGGGGGCCTACGAGCAGTACTTC. Protein: CASSGSQRGGAYEQYF.

The V and J genes are TRBV28 and TRBJ1-4; D not certain. The CDR3 is made up of 14 amino acids. V shed 1 base and J shed 5 bases, with 8 bases lying between them. Germline CDR1 MDHEN, CDR2 SYDVKM. DNA of the CDR3: TGTGCCAGCAGTTTATTGCCCAGAAATGAAAAACTGTTTTTT. It translates to CASSLLPRNEKLFF.

V gene TRBV28 combines with J gene TRBJ1-5; TRBD1 agrees at 9 bases. J gave up 2 bases and V 3 bases, and 11 bases lay outside the gene matches. The CDR3 is 18 amino acids. Germline CDR1 is MDHEN and CDR2 is SYDVKM. Here the CDR3 reads CASSFMGQGNWGNQPQHF. The CDR3 nucleotides read TGTGCCAGCAGTTTTATGGGACAGGGAAATTGGGGCAATCAGCCCCAGCATTTT.

This clone has only one observation. The rearrangement links TRBV30 to TRBJ2-1, with 10 bases matching TRBD2. With V trimmed by 4 bases and J by 2 bases, 5 bases remained unmatched. The CDR3 contains 15 residues. Germline V gene sequence: CDR1 GTSNPN, CDR2 SVGIG (reference sequence). The CDR3: CAWKPLAGAYNEQFF. The CDR3 nucleotides read TGTGCCTGGAAGCCCCTAGCGGGGGCCTACAATGAGCAGTTCTTC.

This clone was counted once. This CDR3 reads CASSPGFSGLKETQYF. CDR3 nucleotides: TGCGCCAGCAGCCCCGGGTTTAGCGGACTAAAAGAGACCCAGTACTTC. V and J are TRBV4-3 and TRBJ2-5, with a possible D match to TRBD2 (6 bases). Germline lookup yields CDR1 LGHNA and CDR2 YSLEER. The CDR3 is 16 amino acids. V was shortened by 4 bases and J by 3 bases, with 18 bases between the two germline ends.

This sequence joins TRBV6-6 and TRBJ2-7, with TRBD1 matching over 8 bases. The CDR3 covers 13 residues. Looked up from germline, CDR1 is MNHNY and CDR2 is SVGAGI (reference sequence). V lost 5 bases and J lost 6; bases outside the gene matches: 6. The CDR3 loop is CASSTGTGSEQYF. CDR3 nucleotide sequence: TGTGCCAGCAGTACCGGGACAGGAAGCGAGCAGTACTTC.

The V gene is TRBV6-5, the J gene TRBJ2-7, with D possibly being TRBD1 (5 bases). The CDR3 runs 14 residues. Trimming removed 8 bases from V and 4 bases from J, with 18 bases in between. The V gene's germline CDR1 is MNHEY and CDR2 SVGAGI. This CDR3 reads CASSVESQGYEQYF. CDR3 sequence (DNA): TGTGCCAGCTCTGTCGAGAGCCAGGGATACGAGCAGTACTTC.

This clone turned up a few times. V gene TRBV13 combines with J gene TRBJ2-1; TRBD2 matches at 10 bases. The CDR3 length is 16 residues. From germline, CDR1 is PRHDT and CDR2 FYEKMQ (reference sequence). J lost 4 bases, V lost 4 bases, and 7 bases had no gene match. The CDR3 spells CASSSRKLAGYNEQFF. CDR3 DNA: TGTGCCAGCAGCTCGAGAAAACTAGCGGGATACAATGAGCAGTTCTTC.

The chain joins TRBV4-3 to TRBJ2-1; D is uncertain. Germline CDR1 reads LGHNA; CDR2 reads YSLEER. The V end lost 6 bases, the J end lost 3 bases, and 15 bases lay between the germline ends. The CDR3 is 15 residues long. The DNA for the CDR3 is TGCGCCAGCAGTTCGGCAGGCCCAGGCTACAATGAGCAGTTCTTC. Amino acid sequence: CASSSAGPGYNEQFF.

The V and J genes are TRBV30 and TRBJ2-7, with TRBD2 identical over 14 bases. Per germline, CDR1 GTSNPN and CDR2 SVGIG (reference sequence). Trimming took 1 base from V and 2 from J; bases not matched to a gene: 16. This CDR3 has 20 residues. The CDR3: CAWSDSGTSGGYHRTYEQYF. CDR3 sequence (DNA): TGTGCCTGGAGTGACTCGGGGACTAGCGGGGGTTACCATCGCACCTACGAGCAGTACTTC.

The chain employs TRBV11-3 and TRBJ2-2; 11 bases are a match to TRBD1. With 4 bases clipped from V and 0 bases from J, the junction kept 7 bases outside the gene matches. Germline V gives CDR1 SGHNT, CDR2 YENEEA. The CDR3 runs to 18 residues. CDR3 nucleotide sequence: TGTGCCAGCAGCTCCCCTGGGACAGGGGGGACGAACACCGGGGAGCTGTTTTTT. Amino acid sequence: CASSSPGTGGTNTGELFF.

The chain employs TRBV29-1 and TRBJ2-7; tentatively, D is TRBD1 (6 bases). The CDR3 spans 12 residues. V dropped 7 bases and J dropped 4 bases, with 14 bases sitting between them. From germline, CDR1 is SQVTM and CDR2 ANQGSEA. The CDR3 spells CSARTEEYEQYF. CDR3 bases: TGCAGCGCCCGGACAGAGGAATACGAGCAGTACTTC.

The rearrangement joins TRBV27 to TRBJ2-1, with 9 bases fitting TRBD1. V trimming: 0 bases; J trimming: 2 bases; junction bases outside the gene matches: 17. Germline-derived CDR1 and CDR2 are MNHEY and SMNVEV (reference sequence). CDR3 length equals 21 residues. CDR3 protein: CASSLSNPHTRTGDAYNEQFF. CDR3 nucleotides: TGTGCCAGCAGTTTATCGAACCCCCACACAAGGACAGGGGATGCCTACAATGAGCAGTTCTTC.

Only one count was recorded for this clone. The chain is built from TRBV19 and TRBJ1-6; D uncertain. V was pared by 5 bases and J by 0 bases, with 17 bases between. The CDR3 has 18 amino acids. Germline CDR1 LNHDA, CDR2 SQIVND (reference sequence). CDR3 sequence: CASSPRYGRSSYNSPLHF. The CDR3 region has the DNA TGTGCCAGTAGTCCCAGATATGGCAGAAGCTCCTATAATTCACCCCTCCACTTT. Looking up the rest from reference TRBV19 and TRBJ1-6 gives the full variable domain: DGGITQSPKYLFRKEGQNVTLSCEQNLNHDAMYWYRQDPGQGLRLIYYSQIVNDFQKGDIAEGYSVSREKKESFPLTVTSAQKNPTAFYLCASSPRYGRSSYNSPLHFGNGTRLTVT.

The chain is built from TRBV28 and TRBJ1-1; no definite D call. Trimming took off 5 bases at V and 1 base at J, with 11 bases between the two ends. Germline CDR1 and CDR2: MDHEN and SYDVKM. The CDR3 totals 14 residues. The CDR3 DNA sequence: TGTGCCAGCAGTCTCATTCCCAGGAACACTGAAGCTTTCTTT. As protein: CASSLIPRNTEAFF. The entire variable domain, with the rest obtained from reference TRBV28 and TRBJ1-1, is as follows: DVKVTQSSRYLVKRTGEKVFLECVQDMDHENMFWYRQDPGLGLRLIYFSYDVKMKEKGDIPEGYSVSREKKERFSLILESASTNQTSMYLCASSLIPRNTEAFFGQGTRLTVV.

The V gene is TRBV10-3, the J gene TRBJ1-2; 8 bases are a match to TRBD1. CDR1 and CDR2 (germline): ENHRY, SYGVKD. The V gene end was trimmed by 7 bases and the J gene end by 7 bases; junction bases not matched to a gene: 8. The CDR3 runs 13 residues. The CDR3 region is CAINNRGRGGYTF. In DNA form, the CDR3 reads TGTGCCATCAACAACAGGGGGAGAGGTGGCTACACCTTC.

The chain carries TRBV5-6 and TRBJ2-1, with 15 bases fitting TRBD2. In germline, CDR1 is SGHDT, CDR2 YYEEEE. The CDR3 contains 18 residues. The J segment lost 3 bases and the V segment lost 4 bases, leaving 8 bases of the junction unmatched. The CDR3 sequence: CASSARTSGRALYNEQFF. The CDR3 coding sequence is TGTGCCAGCAGCGCCCGGACTAGCGGGAGGGCCCTCTACAATGAGCAGTTCTTC.

This clone was observed a few times. V and J are TRBV5-8 and TRBJ2-7; D call uncertain. The ends were cut back, 4 bases at V and 0 bases at J, with 2 bases in the middle. Looked up from germline, CDR1 is SGHTS and CDR2 is YDEGEE. CDR3 size: 11 residues. Written as DNA, the CDR3 is TGTGCCAGCAGCCACTCCTACGAGCAGTACTTC. This translates into CASSHSYEQYF. Using reference TRBV5-8 and TRBJ2-7 for the parts outside the CDR3, the full variable domain is EAGVTQSPTHLIKTRGQQATLRCSPISGHTSVYWYQQALGLGLQFLLWYDEGEERNRGNFPPRFSGRQFPNYSSELNVNALELEDSALYLCASSHSYEQYFGPGTRLTVT.

The chain couples TRBV19 to TRBJ2-1; 8 bases agree with TRBD2. Trimming at V came to 3 bases and at J to 4 bases, leaving 11 bases not matched to a gene. This CDR3 is 17 amino acids long. Germline CDR1 is LNHDA and CDR2 is SQIVND (reference sequence). The CDR3 sequence: CASSMNIAGHTYNEQFF. Written as DNA, the CDR3 is TGTGCCAGTAGTATGAACATAGCGGGACACACTTACAATGAGCAGTTCTTC.

The J gene is TRBJ2-2, the V gene TRBV5-6; 13 bases line up with TRBD2. V gave up 6 bases and J gave up 1 base; unmatched junction bases: 9. Germline lookup yields CDR1 SGHDT and CDR2 YYEEEE. The CDR3 is 18 residues long. The CDR3 DNA follows: TGTGCCAGCACCCCGACTAGCGGGGGGTTAAGGAACACCGGGGAGCTGTTTTTT. It yields the protein CASTPTSGGLRNTGELFF.

This clone has only a few counts. The chain combines TRBV9 with TRBJ2-1, with D unresolved. Trimming removed 1 base from V and 1 base from J, with 6 bases in between. The germline V gene has CDR1 SGDLS and CDR2 YYNGEE. This CDR3 has 14 residues. The CDR3 loop is CASSVYESYNEQFF. For the CDR3, the DNA is TGTGCCAGCAGCGTATACGAGTCCTACAATGAGCAGTTCTTC.

This chain joins TRBV7-6 and TRBJ2-5; D remains unclear. The CDR3 covers 14 residues. Per germline, CDR1 SGHVS and CDR2 FNYEAQ. Trimming took 2 bases from V and 1 from J, leaving 8 bases between them. The CDR3 spells CASSLSQIQETQYF. Here the CDR3 DNA reads TGTGCCAGCAGCTTAAGTCAGATCCAAGAGACCCAGTACTTC.

The V gene is TRBV28, the J gene TRBJ2-5; D ambiguous. Germline V gene lookup returns CDR1 MDHEN and CDR2 SYDVKM. The V end was cut by 3 bases, the J end by 0 bases, with 5 bases between. There are 13 residues in the CDR3. CDR3 in DNA: TGTGCCAGCAGTTTGTACTACCAAGAGACCCAGTACTTC. Translated: CASSLYYQETQYF. Together with reference TRBV28 and TRBJ2-5, the CDR3 gives the full variable domain: DVKVTQSSRYLVKRTGEKVFLECVQDMDHENMFWYRQDPGLGLRLIYFSYDVKMKEKGDIPEGYSVSREKKERFSLILESASTNQTSMYLCASSLYYQETQYFGPGTRLLVL.

This sequence joins TRBV7-2 and TRBJ1-6; 8 nucleotides line up with TRBD1. CDR3 length equals 15 residues. J gave up 7 bases and V 4 bases, and 6 bases lay outside the gene matches. Germline V gives CDR1 SGHTA, CDR2 FQGNSA. The CDR3 DNA reads as TGTGCCAGCAGCTCTAAGGACAGGGCCAATTCACCCCTCCACTTT. Encoded protein: CASSSKDRANSPLHF.